One and the same sample provided the 18 T cell receptor beta chains below, sequenced in a study of T cell responses to AZD1222 COVID-19 vaccine. Profiled with immunoSEQ multiplex PCR; TCRdb holds only in-frame clones, not every one. The sample gives roughly 85,000 clones, roughly 90% of which show up once; about 5% is in the top ten. The starting material was peripheral blood, obtained on day 0 of MenACWY control vaccination. These receptors were taken from an adult in good health.

V gene TRBV20-1 combines with J gene TRBJ2-2; D is perhaps TRBD1 or TRBD2 (5 bases each). CDR3 length: 13 amino acids. The V end was cut by 3 bases, the J end by 4 bases, with 9 bases between. Germline CDR1 DFQATT, CDR2 SNEGSKA (reference sequence). CDR3 protein: CSASPGGTGELFF. The CDR3 DNA follows: TGCAGTGCTAGTCCTGGGGGCACCGGGGAGCTGTTTTTT.

The chain is built from TRBV12-3 or TRBV12-4 and TRBJ2-7; D uncertain. Trimming left V 1 base short and J 5 bases short, with 9 bases between. This CDR3 is 13 amino acids long. CDR3: CASSLVLGNEQYF. CDR3 DNA sequence: TGTGCCAGCAGTTTAGTTCTGGGGAACGAGCAGTACTTC.

V gene TRBV30 combines with J gene TRBJ1-2; the D gene is possibly TRBD1 (5 bases). CDR1 is GTSNPN, CDR2 SVGIG, per germline (reference sequence). Trimming removed 1 base at V and 2 bases at J, with 8 bases between. The CDR3 runs to 13 residues. The CDR3 region has the DNA TGTGCCTGGAGTGAAGGGGAGAACTATGGCTACACCTTC. Protein product: CAWSEGENYGYTF. Drawing the rest from reference TRBV30 and TRBJ1-2, the complete variable domain is SQTIHQWPATLVQPVGSPLSLECTVEGTSNPNLYWYRQAAGRGLQLLFYSVGIGQISSEVPQNLSASRPQDRQFILSSKKLLLSDSGFYLCAWSEGENYGYTFGSGTRLTVV.

The rearrangement joins TRBV6-5 to TRBJ1-2; D unclear. The CDR3 length is 12 residues. V was shortened by 6 bases and J by 6 bases, with 11 bases between the two germline ends. From germline, CDR1 is MNHEY and CDR2 SVGAGI. The CDR3 DNA reads TGTGCCAGCAGGAGGTGGAGGGATGGCTACACCTTC. Protein sequence: CASRRWRDGYTF.

This chain connects TRBV5-1 to TRBJ2-1; 8 bases are a match to TRBD1. Looked up from germline, CDR1 is SGHRS and CDR2 is YFSETQ. The CDR3 contains 15 residues. The trim removed 0 bases at V and 8 bases at J, leaving 7 bases unmatched. CDR3 sequence reads: CASSLEAGGFDEQFF. CDR3 bases: TGCGCCAGCAGCTTGGAAGCAGGGGGCTTCGATGAGCAGTTCTTC.

The rearrangement uses TRBV6-5 and TRBJ1-1; D may be TRBD1 (5 bases). CDR1 is MNHEY, CDR2 SVGAGI, per germline. CDR3 length: 16 residues. V was pared by 0 bases and J by 4 bases, with 15 bases between. CDR3 in amino acids: CASSYSVSGGGTEAFF. The CDR3 region has the DNA TGTGCCAGCAGTTACTCGGTGAGCGGCGGGGGCACTGAAGCTTTCTTT.

This chain joins TRBV11-2 and TRBJ2-1; TRBD1 or TRBD2 may be the D gene (5 bases each). CDR1 and CDR2 (germline): SGHAT, FQNNGV. Trimming pared 4 bases from V and 7 bases from J, leaving 14 bases between. This CDR3 is built from 14 residues. The CDR3 DNA sequence: TGTGCCAGCAGCTCGATACTGGGGGAAAATGAGCAGTTCTTC. Translated: CASSSILGENEQFF.

The chain is built from TRBV6-2 or TRBV6-3 and TRBJ1-1; D unclear. CDR1 and CDR2 (germline): MNHEY, SVGEGT. Trimming took off 6 bases at V and 7 bases at J, with 18 bases between the two ends. CDR3 length: 14 residues. Here the CDR3 reads CASSSRSGVDEAFF. The CDR3 DNA is TGTGCCAGCAGCTCCAGGAGCGGCGTTGATGAAGCTTTCTTT.

CDR3 residues: CATSRGGTSYEQYF. The CDR3 DNA sequence: TGTGCCACCAGCAGAGGGGGGACTTCCTACGAGCAGTACTTC. The chain uses TRBV15 and TRBJ2-7; tentatively, D is TRBD2 (6 bases). The CDR3 length is 14 residues. The germline CDR1 and CDR2 sequences are LNHNV and YYDKDF (reference sequence). V dropped 1 base and J dropped 1 base, with 8 bases sitting between them.

The V call is TRBV29-1, the J call TRBJ1-1; 8 bases fit TRBD1. The V gene's germline CDR1 is SQVTM and CDR2 ANQGSEA. J was trimmed by 3 bases and V by 6 bases; bases with no gene match: 6. This CDR3 spans 13 amino acids. This chain's CDR3 is CSVGQALHTEAFF. The CDR3 region has the DNA TGCAGCGTGGGACAGGCTCTGCACACTGAAGCTTTCTTT. Based on the CDR3 plus reference TRBV29-1 and TRBJ1-1, the full variable domain is SAVISQKPSRDICQRGTSLTIQCQVDSQVTMMFWYRQQPGQSLTLIATANQGSEATYESGFVIDKFPISRPNLTFSTLTVSNMSPEDSSIYLCSVGQALHTEAFFGQGTRLTVV.

This clone was detected only once. The CDR3, as DNA: TGTGCCAGCAGTGAAGCTGGCAGGGGCCCTGTATCCCTCCACTTT. Protein product: CASSEAGRGPVSLHF. This chain joins TRBV6-1 and TRBJ1-6, with D possibly matching TRBD1 (6 bases). The V and J ends lost 0 bases and 14 bases respectively, with 17 bases between them. The CDR3 contains 15 residues. Germline CDR1 and CDR2: MNHNS and SASEGT.

J is TRBJ1-3 and V is TRBV19, with D hard to call. Trimming pared 1 base from V and 3 bases from J, leaving 13 bases between. This CDR3 contains 16 residues. Germline CDR1 and CDR2: LNHDA and SQIVND (reference sequence). The CDR3 DNA follows: TGTGCCAGTAGTATAGCTGTCGGCAGGAGTGGAAACACCATATATTTT. The encoded protein is CASSIAVGRSGNTIYF.

This chain links TRBV6-5 with TRBJ1-1; tentative D call: TRBD1 (5 bases). The CDR3 totals 13 residues. V was trimmed by 10 bases and J by 3 bases, leaving 15 bases between them. Germline assignment: CDR1 MNHEY and CDR2 SVGAGI. The CDR3 DNA reads as TGTGCCACCGGGGCTTGGACGGACACTGAAGCTTTCTTT. It is translated as CATGAWTDTEAFF.

This sequence joins TRBV6-5 and TRBJ1-5; 8 bases agree with TRBD1. Germline V gene lookup returns CDR1 MNHEY and CDR2 SVGAGI. The CDR3 spans 15 residues. J gave up 7 bases and V 3 bases, and 8 bases lay outside the gene matches. CDR3 in amino acids: CASSYTSGGGQPQHF. The CDR3, as DNA: TGTGCCAGCAGTTATACTTCAGGGGGCGGGCAGCCCCAGCATTTT.

A remark on this clone: Mismatch with germline at one junction end may stem from a read error. The V call is TRBV6-4, the J call TRBJ1-2, with 7 positions matching TRBD1. The CDR3 sequence is 10 residues long. The germline CDR1 and CDR2 sequences are MRHNA and SNTAGT. CDR3 coding DNA: TGTGCCAGCAGCTCCGACAGGGACTTCTTC. Translated: CASSSDRDFF.

This chain joins TRBV25-1 and TRBJ1-5; D may be TRBD1 (5 bases). V lost 6 bases, J lost 7 bases, and 16 bases lay in between. There are 14 residues in the CDR3. Germline lookup yields CDR1 MGHDK and CDR2 SYGVNS. The CDR3 DNA follows: TGTGCCAGCAGCTCGGCCGGGGGTGAGCAGCCCCAGCATTTT. It yields the protein CASSSAGGEQPQHF.

This clone was counted between two and nine times. The V call is TRBV11-1, the J call TRBJ1-2; TRBD1 is a possible D gene (5 bases). Germline V gives CDR1 SGHAT, CDR2 FQDESV (reference sequence). CDR3 length: 11 amino acids. Trimming removed 5 bases at V and 8 bases at J, with 9 bases between. The CDR3 region has the DNA TGTGCCAGCAGCCCAGGGCACGGCTACACCTTC. It translates to CASSPGHGYTF.

V and J are TRBV12-3 or TRBV12-4 and TRBJ1-1; D remains ambiguous. The V gene lost 1 base and the J gene lost 5 bases, with 5 bases spanning the gap. The CDR3 covers 12 residues. The CDR3 region is CASSLGETEAFF. CDR3 in DNA: TGTGCCAGCAGTTTAGGGGAAACTGAAGCTTTCTTT.